This entry concerns a single TCR beta chain. The sample comes from a study of blood T cell repertoires in COVID-19. Overall study: The United States, Italy and Spain supplied acute and convalescent COVID-19 samples. In each case, the material was cDNA or gDNA derived from T cells, B-cell-depleted T cells, or PBMCs.

Per the study methods: Nucleated cell counts were estimated from reference gene primer amplification. Using immunoSEQ multiplex PCR, the repertoire was profiled, and TCRdb retains in-frame clones only, with some absent. The V and J calls and clone size come from that table; D and trimming were worked out from the DNA. Of 25,000 to 35,000 clones in the sample, approximately 86% were seen once. Germline lookup yields CDR1 MDHEN and CDR2 SYDVKM. J gave up 1 base and V 6 bases, and 9 bases lay outside the gene matches. This CDR3 has 16 amino acids. The receptor comes from a human donor in a cohort sampled during active COVID-19. The donor label of this sample is uncertain. V and J are TRBV28 and TRBJ1-1, with 9 bases fitting TRBD1. The sequenced sample consisted of peripheral blood. DNA of the CDR3: TGTGCCAGCAGAGCCGGGACAGGGAGGGGGAACACTGAAGCTTTCTTT. Its translation is CASRAGTGRGNTEAFF.